Below, 11 T cell receptor beta chains from the same sample are listed, as sequenced in a study of T cells expressing NK-cell markers (dated by TCRdb to the early 2020s). The library relied on 5' RACE. The sequencer listed for this sample is Illumina HiSeq 2000. The reads went through TCRdb reprocessing, and each CDR3 protein sequence gets one entry with no DNA. The sample has about 140,000 distinct CDR3 sequences on record. Clones ranked in the top ten supply roughly an eighth of the sample. Sequenced: blood T cells: a sorted CD56 or NKG2C T cell subset, CD4+ or CD8+ T cells, or bulk PBMC T cells (not recorded which). These receptors were obtained from a man between 18 and 29 years old in good health. Donor details come from another sample of the same person, matched by shared clones.

The chain employs TRBV4-3 and TRBJ2-7. The CDR3 totals 13 residues. CDR1 is LGHNA, CDR2 YSLEER, per germline. CDR3 sequence: CASSPTATYEQYF.

This rearrangement joins TRBV29-1 to TRBJ2-7; there is no DNA to check the TCRdb D call of TRBD2. CDR3 length equals 14 residues. Germline V gives CDR1 SQVTM, CDR2 ANQGSEA. CDR3 sequence reads: CSVGLAGLVHEQYF.

This sequence joins TRBV5-4 and TRBJ1-1; without DNA, the TCRdb call of TRBD1 cannot be checked. The CDR3 sequence is 16 residues long. CDR1 is SGHNT and CDR2 is YYREEE in the germline V gene (reference sequence). CDR3 sequence: CASRESVGATNTEAFF.

The chain recombines TRBV5-4 with TRBJ2-3. CDR3 length: 12 residues. The germline gives CDR1 SGHNT, CDR2 YYREEE (reference sequence). The CDR3 here is CASSQDADTQYF.

This sequence joins TRBV21-1 and TRBJ1-5. TRBV21-1 is flagged as a pseudogene. This CDR3 contains 17 residues. This CDR3 is CASSKDFRIYSNQPQHF.

The CDR3: CASSYSINNEQFF. V usage is TRBV6-5 and J usage is TRBJ2-1. CDR1 is MNHEY and CDR2 is SVGAGI in the germline V gene. The CDR3 has 13 residues.

This chain connects TRBV7-3 to TRBJ2-7; no DNA is available, so the TRBD2 call from TCRdb remains unchecked. The germline gives CDR1 SGHTA, CDR2 FQGTGA. The length of the CDR3 is 13 residues. The CDR3 loop is CASSSGPTYEQYF.

The V call is TRBV2, the J call TRBJ2-5; TCRdb reports TRBD2, a call that lacks DNA to check it against. Germline values: CDR1 SNHLY, CDR2 FYNNEI. This CDR3 spans 13 amino acids. The CDR3 region is CASGDYIQETQYF. Combining the CDR3 with reference TRBV2 and TRBJ2-5 gives the whole variable domain EPEVTQTPSHQVTQMGQEVILRCVPISNHLYFYWYRQILGQKVEFLVSFYNNEISEKSEIFDDQFSVERPDGSNFTLKIRSTKLEDSAMYFCASGDYIQETQYFGPGTRLLVL.

The chain has TRBV15 and TRBJ2-3; checking the TCRdb D call of TRBD1 is not possible without DNA. CDR1 and CDR2 (germline): LNHNV, YYDKDF (reference sequence). This CDR3 is 13 amino acids long. CDR3 amino acids: CATSLDPGDTQYF.

This chain links TRBV20-1 with TRBJ2-1; lacking DNA, the TRBD2 call made by TCRdb goes unchecked. Germline V CDR1 and CDR2: DFQATT, SNEGSKA (reference sequence). The CDR3 is made up of 16 amino acids. CDR3 loop: CSARLPGLAGGGEQFF.

The rearrangement uses TRBV29-1 and TRBJ2-1; lacking DNA, the TRBD2 call made by TCRdb goes unchecked. Germline CDR1 reads SQVTM; CDR2 reads ANQGSEA. The CDR3 is 14 amino acids. Here the CDR3 reads CSAQLAGSTSEQFF.